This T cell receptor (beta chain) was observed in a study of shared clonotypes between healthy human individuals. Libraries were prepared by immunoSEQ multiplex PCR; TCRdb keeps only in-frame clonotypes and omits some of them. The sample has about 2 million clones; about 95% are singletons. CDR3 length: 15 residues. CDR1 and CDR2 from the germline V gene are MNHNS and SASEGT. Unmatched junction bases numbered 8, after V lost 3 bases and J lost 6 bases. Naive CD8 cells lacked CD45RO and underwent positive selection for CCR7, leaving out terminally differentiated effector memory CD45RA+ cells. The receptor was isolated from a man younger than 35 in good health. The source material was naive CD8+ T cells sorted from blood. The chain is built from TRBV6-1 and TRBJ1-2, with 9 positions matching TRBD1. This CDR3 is CASSDLGTGRDGYTF. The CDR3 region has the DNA TGTGCCAGCAGTGATTTGGGGACAGGGAGGGATGGCTACACCTTC.